The 10 T cell receptor beta chains below come from one sample, sequenced in a study of radiotherapy plus CTLA-4 blockade in lung cancer. Data came from immunoSEQ multiplex PCR; TCRdb stores just in-frame clones and leaves some out. The table lists some 30,000 clones, 81% of them singletons. Material: peripheral blood, obtained from a patient treated with radiotherapy plus ipilimumab. Every receptor here comes from a human donor with non-small cell lung cancer that progressed on radiotherapy plus ipilimumab.

J is TRBJ2-3 and V is TRBV7-9; no firm D call. V lost 6 bases, J lost 0 bases, and 13 bases lay in between. This CDR3 region has 15 residues. Looked up from germline, CDR1 is SEHNR and CDR2 is FQNEAQ (reference sequence). Written as DNA, the CDR3 is TGTGCCAGCAGTCGGGTGCTATCTAGCACAGATACGCAGTATTTT. Protein product: CASSRVLSSTDTQYF.

This clone appeared a single time. The V gene is TRBV29-1, the J gene TRBJ2-2, with 10 bases aligning to TRBD2. The CDR3 is 15 residues long. The V and J ends lost 5 bases and 1 base, in that order; junction bases with no gene match: 4. Germline values: CDR1 SQVTM, CDR2 ANQGSEA. The DNA of the CDR3 is TGCAGCGTTTTAGCGGGGGGCCAGAACACCGGGGAGCTGTTTTTT. Its protein is CSVLAGGQNTGELFF.

This clone was detected once. V gene TRBV11-2 combines with J gene TRBJ2-2, with TRBD1 as a possible D gene (5 bases). The CDR3 runs 13 residues. Germline lookup yields CDR1 SGHAT and CDR2 FQNNGV. Trimming stripped 8 bases from V and 6 bases from J, with 13 bases between. The CDR3 DNA is TGTGCCAGCCGGCAGGGTGAAGCCGGGGAGCTGTTTTTT. Encoded protein: CASRQGEAGELFF.

The J gene is TRBJ2-5, the V gene TRBV7-3; TRBD2 matches at 7 bases. Losses at the gene ends were 5 bases for V and 5 bases for J; bases not matched to a gene: 5. The CDR3 totals 13 residues. Germline V gene lookup returns CDR1 SGHTA and CDR2 FQGTGA. Written as DNA, the CDR3 is TGTGCCAGCAGCCCGACTAGCATGGAGACCCAGTACTTC. It yields the protein CASSPTSMETQYF.

This clone occurred once. The chain recombines TRBV7-2 with TRBJ2-4; D is unclear. The ends were cut back, 4 bases at V and 3 bases at J, with 13 bases in the middle. The CDR3 has 15 amino acids. Looked up from germline, CDR1 is SGHTA and CDR2 is FQGNSA. The CDR3 loop reads CASSSPVVGKNIQYF. The DNA of the CDR3 is TGTGCCAGCAGCTCGCCTGTTGTCGGCAAAAACATTCAGTACTTC. Drawing the rest from reference TRBV7-2 and TRBJ2-4, the complete variable domain is GAGVSQSPSNKVTEKGKDVELRCDPISGHTALYWYRQSLGQGLEFLIYFQGNSAPDKSGLPSDRFSAERTGGSVSTLTIQRTQQEDSAVYLCASSSPVVGKNIQYFGAGTRLSVL.

This chain uses TRBV28 with TRBJ2-7, with D possibly matching TRBD2 (7 bases). V was trimmed by 2 bases and J by 9 bases, leaving 23 bases between them. CDR3 length: 16 residues. CDR1 MDHEN and CDR2 SYDVKM come from the germline V gene. This CDR3 reads CASSLPLGEGGSVQYF. DNA of the CDR3: TGTGCCAGCAGTTTACCCTTAGGGGAGGGGGGAAGCGTGCAGTACTTC.

This clone occurred once. The chain uses TRBV19 and TRBJ2-7; D possibly corresponds to TRBD1 (5 bases). The length of the CDR3 is 12 residues. CDR1 and CDR2 from the germline V gene are LNHDA and SQIVND (reference sequence). With 7 bases removed from V and 3 bases from J, the gap between germline ends came to 10 bases. The CDR3 reads CASKDSYYEQYF. The DNA of the CDR3 is TGTGCCAGTAAAGACAGCTACTACGAGCAGTACTTC.

The gene calls are TRBV9 and TRBJ1-4, with 7 bases identical to TRBD1. The germline V gene has CDR1 SGDLS and CDR2 YYNGEE. There are 17 residues in the CDR3. The J segment lost 4 bases and the V segment lost 0 bases, leaving 9 bases of the junction unmatched. This CDR3 reads CASSVAGGTANNEKLFF. The CDR3 bases are TGTGCCAGCAGCGTAGCAGGGGGGACTGCTAATAATGAAAAACTGTTTTTT. Looking up the rest from reference TRBV9 and TRBJ1-4 gives the full variable domain: DSGVTQTPKHLITATGQRVTLRCSPRSGDLSVYWYQQSLDQGLQFLIQYYNGEERAKGNILERFSAQQFPDLHSELNLSSLELGDSALYFCASSVAGGTANNEKLFFGSGTQLSVL.

The chain uses TRBV7-9 and TRBJ2-7; D gene uncertain. V was pared by 1 base and J by 9 bases, with 7 bases between. Germline CDR1 is SEHNR and CDR2 is FQNEAQ (reference sequence). The CDR3 is made up of 11 amino acids. The CDR3 DNA sequence: TGTGCCAGCAGCTTAGTGGCTGTGCAGTACTTC. Amino acids: CASSLVAVQYF.

This sequence joins TRBV10-1 and TRBJ2-7; a weak D match, TRBD1 (6 bases). CDR3 length equals 14 residues. CDR1 and CDR2 (germline): WNHNN, SYGVQD (reference sequence). With 10 bases removed from V and 0 bases from J, the gap between germline ends came to 16 bases. CDR3 region: CANKDSLSSYEQYF. The CDR3 region has the DNA TGCGCCAACAAGGACAGTTTAAGCTCCTACGAGCAGTACTTC.